The 5 T cell receptor beta chains below were found in one sample sequenced in a study of a mutant IDH1 vaccine in newly diagnosed glioma. These TCRs' antigens remain unknown. Sequencing used immunoSEQ multiplex PCR; TCRdb keeps in-frame clones, though not all of them. The sample includes some 60,000 clones, 85% to 90% seen only once; the top ten take 1.5% to 2%. Time point described: week 35, safety follow-up. The vaccine gave 300 ug of a 20-mer mutant IDH1 peptide subcutaneously per dose. This sample comprised PBMCs, obtained from a glioma patient whose treatment included an IDH1 peptide vaccine. These receptors came from a man aged 35 to 55 with glioma.

This clone was seen more than once but under ten times. This sample also contains other DNA sequences that code for the same CDR3. The chain joins TRBV29-1 to TRBJ2-3; D is unresolved. This CDR3 is 13 amino acids long. The germline V and J ends were trimmed by 4 bases and 0 bases, with 8 bases remaining between them. Germline values: CDR1 SQVTM, CDR2 ANQGSEA. The CDR3 sequence: CSVVGGSTDTQYF. DNA for the CDR3: TGCAGCGTTGTAGGTGGTAGCACAGATACGCAGTATTTT.

This rearrangement joins TRBV19 to TRBJ2-1; 9 positions agree with TRBD2. With V trimmed by 3 bases and J by 9 bases, 6 bases remained unmatched. Germline CDR1 reads LNHDA; CDR2 reads SQIVND (reference sequence). The CDR3 runs 14 residues. This chain's CDR3 is CASSISGSEIEQFF. CDR3 coding DNA: TGTGCCAGTAGTATTAGCGGGAGTGAAATTGAGCAGTTCTTC.

V and J are TRBV6-4 and TRBJ2-1, with 7 bases fitting TRBD1. CDR3 length equals 15 residues. Germline trimming cut 1 base from V and 5 bases from J; bases unmatched to any gene: 5. CDR1 and CDR2 (germline): MRHNA, SNTAGT. The CDR3 spells CASSDLGGVNNEQFF. CDR3 nucleotide sequence: TGTGCCAGCAGTGACTTAGGGGGCGTAAACAATGAGCAGTTCTTC.

The V gene is TRBV5-4, the J gene TRBJ2-7; no definite D call. V was shortened by 4 bases and J by 1 base, with 9 bases between the two germline ends. CDR1 and CDR2 (germline): SGHNT, YYREEE (reference sequence). This CDR3 is built from 13 residues. The CDR3 reads CASSRTASYEQYF. The CDR3 bases are TGTGCCAGCAGCCGGACGGCGTCCTACGAGCAGTACTTC. Combining the CDR3 with reference TRBV5-4 and TRBJ2-7 gives the whole variable domain ETGVTQSPTHLIKTRGQQVTLRCSSQSGHNTVSWYQQALGQGPQFIFQYYREEENGRGNFPPRFSGLQFPNYSSELNVNALELDDSALYLCASSRTASYEQYFGPGTRLTVT.

The chain links TRBV10-1 to TRBJ2-3; possible D gene TRBD1, 6 bases. The V and J ends lost 10 bases and 9 bases respectively, with 23 bases between them. The length of the CDR3 is 14 residues. Germline V gives CDR1 WNHNN, CDR2 SYGVQD (reference sequence). The CDR3 is CAILGTTRPETQYF. The CDR3 region has the DNA TGCGCCATCCTCGGGACAACCCGTCCGGAGACGCAGTATTTT.